This T cell receptor beta chain was retrieved from a study of blood T cell repertoires in COVID-19. Overall study context: Sites across the United States, Italy and Spain contributed samples from acute and convalescent COVID-19. PBMCs, B-cell-depleted T cells, or T cells were the source of the cDNA or gDNA that made up the material.

Residents of approximately 25 US areas, aged roughly 18 to 90 years, made up the participants. This clone was observed once. This CDR3 comprises 16 residues. J was trimmed by 4 bases and V by 3 bases; bases with no gene match: 6. Germline loops: CDR1 LNHNV, CDR2 YYDKDF (reference sequence). Only in-frame clones appear in the TCRdb table, and some are missing; sequencing was by immunoSEQ multiplex PCR. The sample lists about 170,000 clones, roughly 88% seen once, with around 15% in the top ten. The material sequenced was PBMCs or T cells enriched from blood (not recorded which). The rearrangement joins TRBV15 to TRBJ1-4; 9 nucleotides match TRBD1. This receptor was identified in a man aged 45-65 years who had recovered from COVID-19. CDR3 region: CATSRGTGRLNEKLFF. The CDR3 DNA reads TGTGCCACCAGCAGGGGGACAGGGCGGCTTAATGAAAAACTGTTTTTT.